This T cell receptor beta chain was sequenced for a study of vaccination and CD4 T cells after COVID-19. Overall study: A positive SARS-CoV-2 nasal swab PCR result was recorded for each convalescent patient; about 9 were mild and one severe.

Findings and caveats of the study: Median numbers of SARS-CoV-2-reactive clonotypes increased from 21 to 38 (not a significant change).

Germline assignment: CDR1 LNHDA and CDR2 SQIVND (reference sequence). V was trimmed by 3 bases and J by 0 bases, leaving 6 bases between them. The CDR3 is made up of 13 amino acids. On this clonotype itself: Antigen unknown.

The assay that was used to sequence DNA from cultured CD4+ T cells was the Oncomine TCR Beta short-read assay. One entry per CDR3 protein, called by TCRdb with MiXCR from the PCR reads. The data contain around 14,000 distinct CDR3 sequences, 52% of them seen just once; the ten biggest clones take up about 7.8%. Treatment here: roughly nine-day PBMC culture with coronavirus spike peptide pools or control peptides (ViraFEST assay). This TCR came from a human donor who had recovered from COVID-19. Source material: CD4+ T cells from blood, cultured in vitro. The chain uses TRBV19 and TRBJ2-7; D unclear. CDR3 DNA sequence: TGTGCCAGTAGTATGCCGGGCTCCTACGAGCAGTACTTC. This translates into CASSMPGSYEQYF.